What follows describes a single T cell receptor beta chain. The antigen remains undetermined. The data derive from a study of shared clonotypes between healthy human individuals. Study findings and constraints: Among several donors, approximately 4.6% of naive CD4 clonotypes were found in common. Clonotype sharing across donors was expected to vary with sequencing depth. Relative to their counterparts shared across all four donors, non-shared clonotypes exhibited diminished generation probabilities.

The germline V gene encodes CDR1 WNHNN and CDR2 SYGVQD (reference sequence). The CDR3 contains 17 residues. Deletions cut 2 bases from V and 0 bases from J, with 15 bases between. Using approximately 200 ng DNA, about 30,000 T cell genomes, the sorted-subset replicate PCRs were run. Clones were read by immunoSEQ multiplex PCR, and TCRdb kept only the in-frame ones, dropping some. The table shows 180,000 or so clones, with approximately 95% occurring only once. The chain uses TRBV10-1 and TRBJ2-3; D remains ambiguous. Sequencing was done on a sample of naive CD4+ T cells sorted from blood. Subset given: CD45RA+ positively selected. This TCR derives from a woman in her thirties in good health. CDR3 nucleotide sequence: TGCGCCAGCAGTGAGCCCTCGTTTTCTGGAAGCACAGATACGCAGTATTTT. Protein sequence: CASSEPSFSGSTDTQYF.